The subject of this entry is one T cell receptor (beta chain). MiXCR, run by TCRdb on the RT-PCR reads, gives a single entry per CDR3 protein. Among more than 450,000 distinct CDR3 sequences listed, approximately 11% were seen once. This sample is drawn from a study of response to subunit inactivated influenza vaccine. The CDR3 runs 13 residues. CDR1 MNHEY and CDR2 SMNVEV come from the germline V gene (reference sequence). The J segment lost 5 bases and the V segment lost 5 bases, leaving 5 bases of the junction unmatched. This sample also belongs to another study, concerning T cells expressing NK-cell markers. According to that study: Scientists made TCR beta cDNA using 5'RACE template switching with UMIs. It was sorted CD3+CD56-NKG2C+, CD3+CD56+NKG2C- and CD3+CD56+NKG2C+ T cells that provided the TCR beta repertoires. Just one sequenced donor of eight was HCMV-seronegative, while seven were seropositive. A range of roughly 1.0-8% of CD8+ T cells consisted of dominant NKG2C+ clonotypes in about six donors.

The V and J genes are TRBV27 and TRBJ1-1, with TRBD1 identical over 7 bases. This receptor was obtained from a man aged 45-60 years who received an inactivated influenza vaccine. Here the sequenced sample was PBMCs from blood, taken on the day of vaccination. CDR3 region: CASSPAGGTEAFF. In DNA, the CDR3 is TGTGCCAGCAGTCCGGCAGGGGGTACTGAAGCTTTCTTT.